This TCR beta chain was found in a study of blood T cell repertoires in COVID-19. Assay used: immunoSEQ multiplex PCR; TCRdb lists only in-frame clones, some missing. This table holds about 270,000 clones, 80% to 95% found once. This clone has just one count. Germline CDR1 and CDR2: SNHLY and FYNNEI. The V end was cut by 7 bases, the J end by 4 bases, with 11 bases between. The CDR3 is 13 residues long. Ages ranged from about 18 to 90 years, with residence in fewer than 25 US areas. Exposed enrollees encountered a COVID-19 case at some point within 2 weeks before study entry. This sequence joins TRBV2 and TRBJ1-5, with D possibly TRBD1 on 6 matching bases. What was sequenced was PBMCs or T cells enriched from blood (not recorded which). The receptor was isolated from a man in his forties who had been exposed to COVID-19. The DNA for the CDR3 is TGTGCCAGCACTAAAACAGGGAATCAGCCCCAGCATTTT. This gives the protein CASTKTGNQPQHF.